The 30 T cell receptor beta chains below all came from one sample that was sequenced in a study of blood T cell repertoires in COVID-19. Sequenced by immunoSEQ multiplex PCR; TCRdb stores in-frame clones only, minus some. The sample holds about 100,000 clones, approximately 89% seen once. Material: peripheral blood. These TCRs come from a woman aged 30 to 39 with acute or convalescent COVID-19.

The CDR3 DNA reads TGTGCCAGCAGTCTCGACAGGGGTGACGAGCAGTACTTC. Its protein is CASSLDRGDEQYF. The chain has TRBV5-8 and TRBJ2-7; 8 bases are a match to TRBD1. Losses at the gene ends were 5 bases for V and 5 bases for J; bases not matched to a gene: 6. Germline V gene data show CDR1 as SGHTS and CDR2 as YDEGEE. This CDR3 is built from 13 residues. Full variable domain (rest looked up from reference TRBV5-8 and TRBJ2-7): EAGVTQSPTHLIKTRGQQATLRCSPISGHTSVYWYQQALGLGLQFLLWYDEGEERNRGNFPPRFSGRQFPNYSSELNVNALELEDSALYLCASSLDRGDEQYFGPGTRLTVT.

The CDR3 region is CSVETALSYEQYF. CDR3 coding DNA: TGCAGCGTTGAGACAGCCCTCTCCTACGAGCAGTACTTC. The chain recombines TRBV29-1 with TRBJ2-7, with D maybe TRBD1 (5 bases). Trimming removed 3 bases at V and 0 bases at J, with 9 bases between. Germline CDR1 reads SQVTM; CDR2 reads ANQGSEA. The CDR3 has 13 amino acids.

The rearrangement uses TRBV18 and TRBJ2-3; maybe TRBD2 (5 bases). V was clipped by 2 bases and J by 1 base, with 10 bases between them. Germline lookup yields CDR1 KGHSH and CDR2 LQKENI. CDR3 length: 15 residues. The CDR3 DNA follows: TGTGCCAGCTCACCAGCAGCGGCCGGCACAGATACGCAGTATTTT. It specifies CASSPAAAGTDTQYF. The complete variable domain, with remaining parts taken from reference TRBV18 and TRBJ2-3, reads NAGVMQNPRHLVRRRGQEARLRCSPMKGHSHVYWYRQLPEEGLKFMVYLQKENIIDESGMPKERFSAEFPKEGPSILRIQQVVRGDSAAYFCASSPAAAGTDTQYFGPGTRLTVL.

V usage is TRBV29-1 and J usage is TRBJ2-7, with D unresolved. CDR3 size: 11 residues. V dropped 0 bases and J dropped 3 bases, with 3 bases sitting between them. CDR1 is SQVTM and CDR2 is ANQGSEA in the germline V gene. CDR3 sequence reads: CSVEDIYEQYF. The CDR3 bases are TGCAGCGTTGAAGATATCTACGAGCAGTACTTC.

This chain joins TRBV9 and TRBJ2-2, with 9 bases lining up with TRBD2. V shed 3 bases, J shed 1 base, and the junction held 4 bases outside the gene matches. CDR3 size: 16 residues. CDR1 is SGDLS, CDR2 YYNGEE, per germline. The DNA of the CDR3 is TGTGCCAGCAGCGGAGGTAGCGGGGGGAACACCGGGGAGCTGTTTTTT. Protein product: CASSGGSGGNTGELFF.

The chain joins TRBV9 to TRBJ2-3; D remains unclear. Trimming left V 4 bases short and J 0 bases short, with 9 bases between. This CDR3 spans 14 amino acids. Germline V gene sequence: CDR1 SGDLS, CDR2 YYNGEE. The CDR3 sequence: CASSHSSSTDTQYF. In DNA, the CDR3 is TGTGCCAGCAGCCATAGTTCTAGCACAGATACGCAGTATTTT.

The CDR3 reads CASSSGAEGSRETQYF. The CDR3 DNA reads as TGTGCCAGTAGTTCTGGAGCGGAGGGGAGTCGGGAGACCCAGTACTTC. This chain connects TRBV19 to TRBJ2-5, with D perhaps matching TRBD2 (6 bases). Germline lookup yields CDR1 LNHDA and CDR2 SQIVND (reference sequence). The CDR3 runs to 16 residues. V lost 5 bases, J lost 5 bases, and 21 bases lay in between.

The rearrangement joins TRBV5-6 to TRBJ2-3, with D possibly being TRBD1 (7 bases). CDR1 and CDR2 (germline): SGHDT, YYEEEE. The CDR3 runs to 12 residues. V shed 4 bases and J shed 5 bases, with 8 bases lying between them. Here the CDR3 DNA reads TGTGCCAGCAGCCAGGGGGGAGATACGCAGTATTTT. This gives the protein CASSQGGDTQYF. Using reference TRBV5-6 and TRBJ2-3 for the parts outside the CDR3, the full variable domain is DAGVTQSPTHLIKTRGQQVTLRCSPKSGHDTVSWYQQALGQGPQFIFQYYEEEERQRGNFPDRFSGHQFPNYSSELNVNALLLGDSALYLCASSQGGDTQYFGPGTRLTVL.

The gene calls are TRBV24-1 and TRBJ1-4, with 7 bases identical to TRBD1. Unmatched junction bases numbered 3, after V lost 3 bases and J lost 3 bases. The length of the CDR3 is 15 residues. Germline CDR1 is KGHDR and CDR2 is SFDVKD. Written as DNA, the CDR3 is TGTGCCACCAGTGATCCGACAGGGTCTAATGAAAAACTGTTTTTT. Its translation: CATSDPTGSNEKLFF.

This clone showed up just a few times. The chain has TRBV10-3 and TRBJ1-1; 9 bases are a match to TRBD1. In germline, CDR1 is ENHRY, CDR2 SYGVKD. This CDR3 is 18 amino acids long. With V trimmed by 0 bases and J by 1 base, 9 bases remained unmatched. CDR3 in amino acids: CAISESAWDRAKNTEAFF. The CDR3 nucleotides read TGTGCCATCAGTGAGTCGGCATGGGACAGGGCAAAGAACACTGAAGCTTTCTTT.

The J gene is TRBJ2-7, the V gene TRBV12-3 or TRBV12-4; no clear D. This CDR3 has 12 amino acids. The V gene lost 3 bases and the J gene lost 2 bases, with 5 bases spanning the gap. The CDR3 protein is CASSFAAYEQYF. For the CDR3, the DNA is TGTGCCAGCAGTTTTGCGGCCTACGAGCAGTACTTC.

The chain has TRBV11-2 and TRBJ1-6; D might be TRBD1 (5 bases). The germline V gene encodes CDR1 SGHAT and CDR2 FQNNGV. V lost 1 base and J lost 6, with 13 bases in between. The CDR3 extends over 16 amino acids. The CDR3 sequence: CASSLGGEGFNSPLHF. In DNA, the CDR3 is TGTGCCAGCAGCTTAGGGGGGGAGGGTTTTAATTCACCCCTCCACTTT.

This clone was counted between two and nine times. The gene calls are TRBV19 and TRBJ2-2; weak D call: TRBD1 (6 bases). This CDR3 spans 16 amino acids. The ends were cut back, 5 bases at V and 2 bases at J, with 15 bases in the middle. Germline lookup yields CDR1 LNHDA and CDR2 SQIVND (reference sequence). The CDR3 sequence is CASSLLGAFNTGELFF. The CDR3 DNA is TGTGCCAGTAGTCTCCTGGGGGCTTTTAACACCGGGGAGCTGTTTTTT.

This clone was found a few times. The rearrangement links TRBV5-8 to TRBJ2-7; no firm D call. Trimming took 0 bases from V and 0 from J, leaving 4 bases between them. Germline CDR1 and CDR2: SGHTS and YDEGEE. The CDR3 has 13 amino acids. CDR3 amino acids: CASSLVISYEQYF. In DNA form, the CDR3 reads TGTGCCAGCAGCTTGGTAATCTCCTACGAGCAGTACTTC.

This clone appeared a single time. V usage is TRBV5-1 and J usage is TRBJ1-3; 8 positions agree with TRBD1. Germline CDR1 reads SGHRS; CDR2 reads YFSETQ. CDR3 length equals 14 residues. V lost 4 bases to trimming and J lost 6 bases; unmatched junction nucleotides: 6. DNA of the CDR3: TGCGCCAGCAGCCTGCAGGGGGCGGAAAACACCATATATTTT. This encodes CASSLQGAENTIYF. The complete variable domain, with remaining parts taken from reference TRBV5-1 and TRBJ1-3, reads KAGVTQTPRYLIKTRGQQVTLSCSPISGHRSVSWYQQTPGQGLQFLFEYFSETQRNKGNFPGRFSGRQFSNSRSEMNVSTLELGDSALYLCASSLQGAENTIYFGEGSWLTVV.

This chain joins TRBV11-2 and TRBJ2-7; TRBD1 aligns across 11 bases. The CDR3 is 15 residues long. Trimming removed 3 bases from V and 4 bases from J; junction bases left unmatched: 5. CDR1 is SGHAT and CDR2 is FQNNGV in the germline V gene. This chain's CDR3 is CASSFGGDRGYEQYF. The CDR3 nucleotides read TGTGCCAGCAGCTTTGGCGGGGACAGGGGGTACGAGCAGTACTTC.

This clone has only one observation. The chain employs TRBV3-1 (or the pseudogene TRBV3-2) and TRBJ2-7, with TRBD1 as a possible D gene (6 bases). CDR3 size: 14 residues. Trimming removed 4 bases at V and 2 bases at J, with 12 bases between. Looked up from germline, CDR1 is LGHDT and CDR2 is YNNKEL (reference sequence). CDR3 sequence reads: CASSPLDSTYEQYF. DNA of the CDR3: TGTGCCAGCAGCCCCCTGGACAGCACCTACGAGCAGTACTTC.

The chain is built from TRBV4-2 and TRBJ1-1, with D possibly being TRBD1 (5 bases). The CDR3 runs to 16 residues. Germline assignment: CDR1 LGHNA and CDR2 YNFKEQ. V lost 1 base and J lost 2, with 14 bases in between. CDR3 DNA: TGTGCCAGCAGCCAAGCTTGGGGCGGGGATAACACTGAAGCTTTCTTT. Amino acids: CASSQAWGGDNTEAFF.

The rearrangement joins TRBV24-1 to TRBJ1-2, with D unresolved. CDR1 and CDR2 from the germline V gene are KGHDR and SFDVKD. This CDR3 region has 11 residues. The V end was cut by 5 bases, the J end by 8 bases, with 8 bases between. CDR3 in DNA: TGTGCCACCAGTGGGGAGTGGGGCTACACCTTC. Translating it yields CATSGEWGYTF.

Turning to this clone: The same CDR3 also results from other DNA sequences found in this sample. The chain recombines TRBV9 with TRBJ2-7, with 12 positions matching TRBD1. J lost 4 bases, V lost 3 bases, and 5 bases had no gene match. The CDR3 is 15 residues long. Germline V gene lookup returns CDR1 SGDLS and CDR2 YYNGEE. The CDR3 DNA sequence: TGTGCCAGCAGCGCCGGGACAGGGGGCTTATACGAGCAGTACTTC. It codes for CASSAGTGGLYEQYF.

The V and J genes are TRBV29-1 and TRBJ1-1; TRBD1 might be the D (5 bases). Germline CDR1 reads SQVTM; CDR2 reads ANQGSEA. This CDR3 region has 14 residues. The CDR3 nucleotides read TGCGCACGGTGGCAGGGCGGTTGGAACACTGAAGCTTTCTTT. Its translation: CARWQGGWNTEAFF.

V gene TRBV12-5 combines with J gene TRBJ2-1, with D maybe TRBD1 (5 bases). Trimming pared 1 base from V and 5 bases from J, leaving 15 bases between. The CDR3 covers 16 residues. Germline V gene lookup returns CDR1 LGHNT and CDR2 FRNRAP. CDR3 DNA sequence: TGTGCTAGTGGTTTGGGTGGACATCTTGGGAACAATGAGCAGTTCTTC. It encodes CASGLGGHLGNNEQFF. Based on the CDR3 plus reference TRBV12-5 and TRBJ2-1, the full variable domain is DARVTQTPRHKVTEMGQEVTMRCQPILGHNTVFWYRQTMMQGLELLAYFRNRAPLDDSGMPKDRFSAEMPDATLATLKIQPSEPRDSAVYFCASGLGGHLGNNEQFFGPGTRLTVL.

The DNA of the CDR3 is TGTGCCAGCAGTCTCGGCCTCCGGACAGGGGGCCTCTACGAGCAGTACTTC. This codes for CASSLGLRTGGLYEQYF. The chain carries TRBV27 and TRBJ2-7; 11 bases are a match to TRBD1. The CDR3 is 17 residues long. Trimming removed 5 bases from V and 3 bases from J; junction bases left unmatched: 12. CDR1 and CDR2 (germline): MNHEY, SMNVEV (reference sequence).

This clone was recorded once. The chain carries TRBV11-2 and TRBJ1-2; 8 bases map to TRBD1. This CDR3 comprises 16 residues. V lost 3 bases, J lost 8 bases, and 14 bases stayed unmatched. In germline, CDR1 is SGHAT, CDR2 FQNNGV. The CDR3 DNA follows: TGTGCCAGCAGCTTGAGGTTGACAGGGGATGCTAGAGGCTACACCTTC. As protein: CASSLRLTGDARGYTF.

This clone was counted once. The chain recombines TRBV4-2 with TRBJ2-7, with D tentatively TRBD2 (6 bases). The CDR3 length is 15 residues. The germline V and J ends were trimmed by 0 bases and 2 bases, with 11 bases remaining between them. CDR1 and CDR2 from the germline V gene are LGHNA and YNFKEQ. The CDR3 DNA is TGTGCCAGCAGCCAAGATGGAGCGGGCCCCTACGAGCAGTACTTC. Translation: CASSQDGAGPYEQYF.

The chain carries TRBV18 and TRBJ2-7; a weak D match, TRBD2 (5 bases). The V end was cut by 0 bases, the J end by 6 bases, with 15 bases between. The CDR3 totals 15 residues. Germline V gene lookup returns CDR1 KGHSH and CDR2 LQKENI. DNA for the CDR3: TGTGCCAGCTCACCACCCGCGCTGGACGGGATCGAGCAGTACTTC. Translation: CASSPPALDGIEQYF.

The chain employs TRBV7-9 and TRBJ2-3; 16 bases match TRBD2. J gave up 4 bases and V 5 bases, and 12 bases lay outside the gene matches. The CDR3 has 19 amino acids. Germline V gene lookup returns CDR1 SEHNR and CDR2 FQNEAQ (reference sequence). The CDR3 DNA follows: TGTGCCAGCAGCCTAACGGGACTAGCGGGGGGGCCGGTGGCAGATACGCAGTATTTT. Translation: CASSLTGLAGGPVADTQYF.

This sequence joins TRBV19 and TRBJ1-5; D is ambiguous. Germline values: CDR1 LNHDA, CDR2 SQIVND (reference sequence). Trimming removed 3 bases from V and 6 bases from J, with 9 bases in between. This CDR3 has 13 amino acids. Here the CDR3 reads CASSMPSLQPQHF. In DNA, the CDR3 is TGTGCCAGTAGTATGCCCAGTCTTCAGCCCCAGCATTTT.

The V gene is TRBV19, the J gene TRBJ2-3; no reliable D call. The ends were cut back, 5 bases at V and 0 bases at J, with 6 bases in the middle. CDR3 length equals 13 residues. Germline V lookup: CDR1 LNHDA, CDR2 SQIVND (reference sequence). CDR3 DNA sequence: TGTGCCAGTAGTCTTACTAGCACAGATACGCAGTATTTT. This encodes CASSLTSTDTQYF.

The chain couples TRBV11-2 to TRBJ2-3; 7 nucleotides agree with TRBD2. V trimming: 2 bases; J trimming: 5 bases; junction bases outside the gene matches: 7. The CDR3 is 15 residues long. The V gene's germline CDR1 is SGHAT and CDR2 FQNNGV. The CDR3 spells CASSLQGREEDTQYF. CDR3 DNA: TGTGCCAGCAGCTTACAAGGCCGGGAGGAAGATACGCAGTATTTT.